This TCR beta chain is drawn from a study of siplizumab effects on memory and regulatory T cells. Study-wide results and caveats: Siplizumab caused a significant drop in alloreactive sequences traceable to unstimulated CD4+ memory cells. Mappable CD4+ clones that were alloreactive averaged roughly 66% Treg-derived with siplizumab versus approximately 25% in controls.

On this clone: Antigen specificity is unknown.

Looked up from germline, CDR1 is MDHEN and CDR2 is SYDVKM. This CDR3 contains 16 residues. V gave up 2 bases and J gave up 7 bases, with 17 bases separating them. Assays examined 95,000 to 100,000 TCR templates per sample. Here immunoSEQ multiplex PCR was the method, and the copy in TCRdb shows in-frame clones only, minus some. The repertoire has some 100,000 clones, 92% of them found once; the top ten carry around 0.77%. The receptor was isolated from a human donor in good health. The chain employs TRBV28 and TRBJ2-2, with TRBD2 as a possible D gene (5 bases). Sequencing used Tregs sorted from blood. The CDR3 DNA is TGTGCCAGCAGTTTAACATCGGCGGGCCAAGGCGGGGAGCTGTTTTTT. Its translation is CASSLTSAGQGGELFF.